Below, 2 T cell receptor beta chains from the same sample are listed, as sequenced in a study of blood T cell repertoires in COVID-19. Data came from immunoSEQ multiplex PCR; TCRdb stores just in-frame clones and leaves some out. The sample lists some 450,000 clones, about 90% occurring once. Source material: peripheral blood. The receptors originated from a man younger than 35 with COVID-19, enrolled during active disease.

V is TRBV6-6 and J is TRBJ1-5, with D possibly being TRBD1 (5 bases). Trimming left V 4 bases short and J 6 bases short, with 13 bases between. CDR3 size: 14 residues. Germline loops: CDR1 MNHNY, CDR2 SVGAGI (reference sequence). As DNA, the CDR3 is TGTGCCAGCAGTTCGCAGGGATTGAGTCAGCCCCAGCATTTT. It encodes CASSSQGLSQPQHF.

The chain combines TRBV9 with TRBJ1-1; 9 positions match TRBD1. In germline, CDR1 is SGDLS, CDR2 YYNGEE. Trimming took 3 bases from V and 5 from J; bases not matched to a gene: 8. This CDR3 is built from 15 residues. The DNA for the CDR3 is TGTGCCAGCAGCGCAGAGACAGGGGGTATAACTGAAGCTTTCTTT. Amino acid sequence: CASSAETGGITEAFF. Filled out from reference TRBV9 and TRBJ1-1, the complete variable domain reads DSGVTQTPKHLITATGQRVTLRCSPRSGDLSVYWYQQSLDQGLQFLIQYYNGEERAKGNILERFSAQQFPDLHSELNLSSLELGDSALYFCASSAETGGITEAFFGQGTRLTVV.